This T cell receptor (beta chain) was identified during a study of human thymus T cells. Study-wide results and caveats: Related reports documented highly overlapping thymic repertoires among unrelated individuals. Thymic as well as blood repertoires seemed to favor certain V and J genes unevenly.

Concerning this clone itself: Antigen unknown. The germline gene is not matched at one end of the junction; a read error may be the cause.

Libraries were prepared by immunoSEQ multiplex PCR; TCRdb keeps only in-frame clonotypes and omits some of them. The table records about 130,000 clones, around 95% of them present only once. CDR3 length: 15 residues. Per the germline V gene, CDR1 is MGHRA and CDR2 is YSYEKL. Corrective cardiac surgery supplied the resected thymus tissue. The donors were infants in Finland with congenital heart defects, otherwise immunologically healthy. The chain links TRBV4-1 to TRBJ1-1; maybe TRBD1 (5 bases). The clonotype originates from a boy in the first two years of life with a congenital heart defect but otherwise immunologically healthy. Sequenced sample: thymus tissue. In nucleotides, the CDR3 is TGCGCCAGCAGCCAAGAGGACACTTCGAACACTGAAACTTTCTTT. Protein product: CASSQEDTSNTETFF.